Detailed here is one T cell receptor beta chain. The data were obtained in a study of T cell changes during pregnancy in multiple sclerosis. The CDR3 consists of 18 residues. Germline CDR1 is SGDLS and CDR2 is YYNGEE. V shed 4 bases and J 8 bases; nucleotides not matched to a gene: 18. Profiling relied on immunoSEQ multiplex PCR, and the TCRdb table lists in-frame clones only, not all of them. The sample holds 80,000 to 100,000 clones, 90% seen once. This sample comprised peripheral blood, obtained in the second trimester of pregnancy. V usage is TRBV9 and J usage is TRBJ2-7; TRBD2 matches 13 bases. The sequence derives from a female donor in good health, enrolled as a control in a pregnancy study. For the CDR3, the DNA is TGTGCCAGCAGCCCGAGAAGCGGACTAGCGGGAGAATCATATAAGCAGTACTTC. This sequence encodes CASSPRSGLAGESYKQYF.